The 27 T cell receptor beta chains below all came from one sample that was sequenced in a study of CD8+CD57+ T cells in acquired aplastic anemia. Template material for TCR beta VDJ and CDR3 profiling consisted of genomic DNA. TCRdb re-analysed the reads in MiXCR, keeping a single row per CDR3 protein. The data hold about 130,000 distinct CDR3 sequences, with roughly 50% observed a single time. Sequencing used sorted CD4+, CD8+, or CD8+CD57+ T cells (not recorded which) from PBMCs. All receptors come from a human donor in good health, serving as a control.

The chain carries TRBV18 and TRBJ2-5; 9 bases line up with TRBD1. Germline lookup yields CDR1 KGHSH and CDR2 LQKENI. The CDR3 consists of 16 residues. The V gene end was trimmed by 0 bases and the J gene end by 1 base; junction bases not matched to a gene: 3. The CDR3 here is CASSPPGQGLQETQYF. In DNA, the CDR3 is TGTGCCAGCTCACCACCGGGACAGGGTCTCCAAGAGACCCAGTACTTC.

Of note for this clonotype: A single base separates this from a much larger clone, so it may be a read error. The V gene is TRBV6-2 or TRBV6-3, the J gene TRBJ1-6, with a possible D match to TRBD1 (5 bases). Trimming removed 11 bases from V and 0 bases from J, with 17 bases in between. The germline gives CDR1 MNHEY, CDR2 SVGEGT. This CDR3 has 16 amino acids. This CDR3 is CAGTRGVSSYNSPLHF. CDR3 DNA sequence: TGTGCCGGCACCCGGGGGGTGAGCTCCTATAATTCACCCCTCCACTTT.

This clonotype was seen at least ten times. The chain uses TRBV7-2 and TRBJ2-3; 10 positions match TRBD2. The CDR3 extends over 17 amino acids. The V gene's germline CDR1 is SGHTA and CDR2 FQGNSA. V lost 4 bases and J lost 3; bases outside the gene matches: 10. In DNA, the CDR3 is TGTGCCAGCAGCTATTACAGCGGGGGGGCAGGTACAGATACGCAGTATTTT. This gives the protein CASSYYSGGAGTDTQYF. Based on the CDR3 plus reference TRBV7-2 and TRBJ2-3, the full variable domain is GAGVSQSPSNKVTEKGKDVELRCDPISGHTALYWYRQSLGQGLEFLIYFQGNSAPDKSGLPSDRFSAERTGGSVSTLTIQRTQQEDSAVYLCASSYYSGGAGTDTQYFGPGTRLTVL.

At least ten counts were recorded for this clonotype. The V call is TRBV5-1, the J call TRBJ2-7, with 7 positions matching TRBD1. CDR3 size: 14 residues. The V and J ends lost 5 bases and 6 bases, in that order; junction bases with no gene match: 11. The germline gives CDR1 SGHRS, CDR2 YFSETQ. The CDR3 sequence: CASSSDREVTEQYF. Written as DNA, the CDR3 is TGCGCCAGCAGTTCCGACAGGGAAGTGACCGAGCAGTACTTC.

The chain has TRBV7-2 and TRBJ1-6; 7 bases align to TRBD1. The germline CDR1 and CDR2 sequences are SGHTA and FQGNSA. This CDR3 is 12 amino acids long. V gave up 5 bases and J gave up 10 bases; unmatched junction bases: 2. The CDR3 coding sequence is TGTGCCAGCAGCCGACAGGGCTCACCCCTCCACTTT. Translated, it gives CASSRQGSPLHF.

The sample holds many counts of this clonotype. The chain recombines TRBV19 with TRBJ1-5; 8 bases align to TRBD1. The junction had 7 bases not matched to a gene; V was cut back by 9 bases and J by 6 bases. This CDR3 spans 13 amino acids. The germline gives CDR1 LNHDA, CDR2 SQIVND (reference sequence). Written as DNA, the CDR3 is TGTGCCAGCTCCGGACAGGGTGGTCAGCCCCAGCATTTT. It codes for CASSGQGGQPQHF.

This clonotype appeared many times. The V call is TRBV2, the J call TRBJ1-1; possibly TRBD1 for D (6 bases). The germline gives CDR1 SNHLY, CDR2 FYNNEI. The CDR3 covers 14 residues. V was shortened by 4 bases and J by 2 bases, with 11 bases between the two germline ends. The CDR3 DNA reads TGTGCCAGCAGTGGACAGGACTCAAACACTGAAGCTTTCTTT. Encoded protein: CASSGQDSNTEAFF. Drawing the rest from reference TRBV2 and TRBJ1-1, the complete variable domain is EPEVTQTPSHQVTQMGQEVILRCVPISNHLYFYWYRQILGQKVEFLVSFYNNEISEKSEIFDDQFSVERPDGSNFTLKIRSTKLEDSAMYFCASSGQDSNTEAFFGQGTRLTVV.

The V gene is TRBV11-1, the J gene TRBJ2-4, with a tentative D call TRBD1 (6 bases). CDR3 size: 18 residues. V lost 4 bases and J 5 bases, leaving 24 bases between the germline ends. CDR1 SGHAT and CDR2 FQDESV come from the germline V gene (reference sequence). Here the CDR3 DNA reads TGTGCCAGCAGCTCCTACAGGGTAGCAGGCTCGGCCGAAAACATTCAGTACTTC. Protein product: CASSSYRVAGSAENIQYF.

This clonotype has just a few counts. The chain links TRBV10-3 to TRBJ2-1, with 9 bases matching TRBD2. Trimming took 10 bases from V and 0 from J; bases not matched to a gene: 16. The germline V gene encodes CDR1 ENHRY and CDR2 SYGVKD. CDR3 length equals 18 residues. DNA of the CDR3: TGTGCCAGCAGGAAACAGCGGGGGGCCTTCAGCTCCTACAATGAGCAGTTCTTC. Translated: CASRKQRGAFSSYNEQFF.

The gene calls are TRBV10-3 and TRBJ2-1, with D possibly being TRBD1 (6 bases). Germline lookup yields CDR1 ENHRY and CDR2 SYGVKD. This CDR3 has 17 amino acids. Deletions cut 0 bases from V and 3 bases from J, with 15 bases between. CDR3 residues: CAISESFRGRGYNEQFF. CDR3 sequence (DNA): TGTGCCATCAGTGAGTCGTTTAGAGGCAGGGGCTACAATGAGCAGTTCTTC.

V and J are TRBV7-3 and TRBJ2-7; possibly TRBD2 for D (6 bases). Trimming pared 4 bases from V and 5 bases from J, leaving 12 bases between. Germline assignment: CDR1 SGHTA and CDR2 FQGTGA. This CDR3 has 13 residues. The CDR3 DNA is TGTGCCAGCAGCTCCCTTCGGACTAACGAGCAGTACTTC. This codes for CASSSLRTNEQYF.

This sequence joins TRBV7-2 and TRBJ2-7; 8 bases fit TRBD2. V gave up 6 bases and J gave up 4 bases; unmatched junction bases: 5. The CDR3 consists of 13 residues. CDR1 and CDR2 from the germline V gene are SGHTA and FQGNSA. The CDR3 DNA follows: TGTGCCAGCAGGAGCGGGGGTGGGTACGAGCAGTACTTC. Protein: CASRSGGGYEQYF.

This clonotype was observed a few times. Compared with germline, one end of the junction differs, possibly owing to a read error. V and J are TRBV6-5 and TRBJ2-1, with D possibly TRBD1 on 7 matching bases. Germline CDR1 reads MNHEY; CDR2 reads SVGAGI. The CDR3 extends over 15 amino acids. CDR3 coding DNA: TGTGCCAGCAGTTGGGGCAGGGGGGAATACAATGAGCAGTTCTTT. This gives the protein CASSWGRGEYNEQFF.

The table lists this clonotype with a count of one. The CDR3 loop reads CASGETDNTEAFF. The CDR3 DNA sequence: TGTGCCAGCGGAGAAACCGATAACACTGAAGCTTTCTTT. The chain joins TRBV25-1 to TRBJ1-1; D not certain. Germline values: CDR1 MGHDK, CDR2 SYGVNS. V was pared by 8 bases and J by 2 bases, with 12 bases between. The length of the CDR3 is 13 residues.

This clonotype has ten or more counts. The chain combines TRBV4-2 with TRBJ2-2; no clear D gene. V was shortened by 2 bases and J by 7 bases, with 23 bases between the two germline ends. From germline, CDR1 is LGHNA and CDR2 YNFKEQ. This CDR3 spans 18 amino acids. The CDR3: CASSQQTVVRTLYGELFF. The DNA for the CDR3 is TGTGCCAGCAGCCAACAAACCGTGGTCAGGACCCTCTACGGGGAGCTGTTTTTT.

This clonotype was seen repeatedly, ten times or more. The rearrangement links TRBV4-3 to TRBJ1-1, with TRBD1 identical over 7 bases. Per the germline V gene, CDR1 is LGHNA and CDR2 is YSLEER. V lost 1 base to trimming and J lost 2 bases; unmatched junction nucleotides: 4. CDR3 length: 15 residues. CDR3 residues: CASSQGNRGNTEAFF. DNA of the CDR3: TGCGCCAGCAGCCAAGGGAACAGGGGCAACACTGAAGCTTTCTTT.

The chain has TRBV7-9 and TRBJ2-6; D remains unclear. V was pared by 7 bases and J by 7 bases, with 2 bases between. Germline CDR1 and CDR2: SEHNR and FQNEAQ (reference sequence). The CDR3 covers 10 residues. CDR3 region: CASTANVLTF. The CDR3 coding sequence is TGTGCCAGCACCGCCAACGTCCTGACTTTC.

The gene calls are TRBV24-1 and TRBJ2-2; D uncertain. Germline CDR1 and CDR2: KGHDR and SFDVKD. Trimming pared 10 bases from V and 6 bases from J, leaving 11 bases between. The CDR3 is 12 residues long. The CDR3 here is CATEGLAGELFF. For the CDR3, the DNA is TGTGCCACGGAAGGCCTGGCCGGGGAGCTGTTTTTT.

This clonotype was seen many times. The V gene is TRBV20-1, the J gene TRBJ2-3, with a weak D call TRBD2 (5 bases). The V gene's germline CDR1 is DFQATT and CDR2 SNEGSKA (reference sequence). Trimming cost V 0 bases and J 6 bases, with 16 bases left between them. The CDR3 length is 15 residues. CDR3 sequence reads: CSARDLREPHDTQYF. In DNA, the CDR3 is TGCAGTGCTAGAGATTTGAGGGAGCCTCACGATACGCAGTATTTT.

This clonotype was counted many times. J is TRBJ2-3 and V is TRBV9; D is perhaps TRBD2 (5 bases). With 4 bases removed from V and 2 bases from J, the gap between germline ends came to 14 bases. CDR3 length: 15 residues. Looked up from germline, CDR1 is SGDLS and CDR2 is YYNGEE. The CDR3 DNA reads as TGTGCCAGCAGCAAAAACGGGATAATCACAGATACGCAGTATTTT. It is translated as CASSKNGIITDTQYF.

V is TRBV29-1 and J is TRBJ1-2; possible D gene TRBD1, 6 bases. The CDR3 runs to 13 residues. Trimming removed 3 bases from V and 4 bases from J, with 12 bases in between. Per germline, CDR1 SQVTM and CDR2 ANQGSEA. Here the CDR3 reads CSVDSGGAYGYTF. The CDR3 nucleotides are TGCAGCGTTGATTCGGGGGGCGCCTATGGCTACACCTTC.

This chain joins TRBV10-3 and TRBJ2-1; 9 bases are shared with TRBD1. Germline V lookup: CDR1 ENHRY, CDR2 SYGVKD. The CDR3 length is 15 residues. V lost 0 bases to trimming and J lost 4 bases; unmatched junction nucleotides: 1. CDR3 DNA sequence: TGTGCCATCAGTGAGTCGGGGACAGGGTACAATGAGCAGTTCTTC. This translates into CAISESGTGYNEQFF.

This clonotype was counted at least ten times. The rearrangement joins TRBV20-1 to TRBJ1-2; D is ambiguous. The germline gives CDR1 DFQATT, CDR2 SNEGSKA (reference sequence). Trimming took 3 bases from V and 2 from J, leaving 16 bases between them. The CDR3 sequence is 15 residues long. The CDR3 bases are TGCAGTGCTAGTATTCCGCCAAGCTTAAACTATGGCTACACCTTC. The encoded protein is CSASIPPSLNYGYTF.

This clonotype was picked up many times. The V gene is TRBV6-5, the J gene TRBJ1-1, with a weak D call TRBD1 (6 bases). Per germline, CDR1 MNHEY and CDR2 SVGAGI. V lost 6 bases and J lost 9, with 17 bases in between. CDR3 length: 13 amino acids. The chain's CDR3 is CASRMRGGQKAFF. The DNA of the CDR3 is TGTGCCAGCAGGATGAGGGGGGGACAAAAAGCTTTCTTT.

V and J are TRBV19 and TRBJ2-7, with D possibly TRBD1 on 6 matching bases. The germline V gene has CDR1 LNHDA and CDR2 SQIVND (reference sequence). Between the trimmed V and J ends, which lost 9 bases and 7 bases, there was a span of 22 bases. The CDR3 length is 14 residues. The CDR3 reads CASSVNREKKEQYF. The CDR3 coding sequence is TGTGCCAGCAGTGTCAACAGGGAAAAGAAGGAGCAGTACTTC.

The chain couples TRBV19 to TRBJ1-6; no clear D gene. V was shortened by 0 bases and J by 13 bases, with 10 bases between the two germline ends. The CDR3 spans 13 residues. Germline CDR1 reads LNHDA; CDR2 reads SQIVND (reference sequence). CDR3 sequence reads: CASSIDTMDPLHF. Here the CDR3 DNA reads TGTGCCAGTAGTATAGACACCATGGACCCCCTCCACTTT.

This clonotype was detected ten times or more. The V and J genes are TRBV2 and TRBJ2-7; TRBD1 might be the D (6 bases). Trimming stripped 7 bases from V and 2 bases from J, with 12 bases between. Germline-derived CDR1 and CDR2 are SNHLY and FYNNEI. CDR3 size: 13 residues. The CDR3 coding sequence is TGTGCCAGCAATCGCGACAGGCCCTACGAGCAGTACTTC. Encoded protein: CASNRDRPYEQYF.